This T cell receptor beta chain was found in a study of OX40 agonist ivuxolimab in advanced cancers. Turning to the study itself: The diagnoses of dose-escalation patients were hepatocellular carcinoma, melanoma, renal cell or head and neck cancer. Notes on the study in general: Researchers report that CD8+ T cells had, on average, more expanded clones than CD4+.

CDR3 length: 14 amino acids. V lost 1 base and J lost 6, with 13 bases in between. Produced via immunoSEQ multiplex PCR; TCRdb's table is partial and in-frame only. Of about 79,000 clones listed, around 93% are singletons. As for this clone: Its specificity is not known.

This TCR came from an adult with an advanced solid tumor such as melanoma, head and neck, liver or kidney cancer. The chain links TRBV23-1 to TRBJ2-7, with unresolved D. TRBV23-1 is an ORF, with its function uncertain. Sequences were derived from CD4+ or CD8+ T cells sorted from blood, sampled in a trial of the OX40 agonist ivuxolimab. The CDR3 DNA reads TGCGCCAGCAGTCAATTGGAAGGGAATGGCGAGCAGTACTTC. Translation gives CASSQLEGNGEQYF.